The T cell receptor (beta chain) described here comes from a study of control samples from healthy donors and cancer patients. Between the trimmed V and J ends, which lost 2 bases and 0 bases, there was a span of 8 bases. Germline-derived CDR1 and CDR2 are ENHRY and SYGVKD. The CDR3 extends over 16 amino acids. The assay was immunoSEQ multiplex PCR, and TCRdb's table has in-frame clones only and misses some. The data contain 90,000 to 110,000 clones, less than 95% of them seen just once; the ten biggest clones take up 4.4%. Material: blood. The clonotype comes from a human donor in good health. The donor label of this sample is uncertain. This chain connects TRBV10-3 to TRBJ2-6, with D tentatively TRBD2 (6 bases). The CDR3 DNA reads TGTGCCATCAGTGAGCCGGGGGACTCTGGGGCCAACGTCCTGACTTTC. Translating it yields CAISEPGDSGANVLTF.